The clone carrying this T cell receptor (beta chain) has a handful of counts. Its target is not known. This sample was taken from a study of blood T cells in healthy people across ages. Study-wide points: Donors of long life had a larger count of naive CD4+ cells and greater diversity than aged donors.

The CDR3 has 20 amino acids. Germline lookup yields CDR1 MNHEY and CDR2 SVGEGT. The trim removed 8 bases at V and 0 bases at J, leaving 19 bases unmatched. Then a second PCR, running roughly 6 to 12 cycles, was carried out with a sample-barcoded 5' primer and a J-beta primer mix. Paired-end reads containing CDR3 totaled no fewer than 3 million for each sample. MiXCR, applied by TCRdb to the 5' RACE reads, yields one record per CDR3 protein. The sample includes 650,000 to 1,000,000 distinct CDR3 sequences, more than 35% of them seen just once. This TCR came from a man aged 80 or over in good health. This chain joins TRBV6-2 or TRBV6-3 and TRBJ2-3, with 11 bases matching TRBD2. The sequenced sample was blood. The CDR3 DNA reads as TGTGCCAGCGGAAAGCCCAGACTAGCGGGGTTACCACTTAGCACAGATACGCAGTATTTT. Its translation is CASGKPRLAGLPLSTDTQYF.